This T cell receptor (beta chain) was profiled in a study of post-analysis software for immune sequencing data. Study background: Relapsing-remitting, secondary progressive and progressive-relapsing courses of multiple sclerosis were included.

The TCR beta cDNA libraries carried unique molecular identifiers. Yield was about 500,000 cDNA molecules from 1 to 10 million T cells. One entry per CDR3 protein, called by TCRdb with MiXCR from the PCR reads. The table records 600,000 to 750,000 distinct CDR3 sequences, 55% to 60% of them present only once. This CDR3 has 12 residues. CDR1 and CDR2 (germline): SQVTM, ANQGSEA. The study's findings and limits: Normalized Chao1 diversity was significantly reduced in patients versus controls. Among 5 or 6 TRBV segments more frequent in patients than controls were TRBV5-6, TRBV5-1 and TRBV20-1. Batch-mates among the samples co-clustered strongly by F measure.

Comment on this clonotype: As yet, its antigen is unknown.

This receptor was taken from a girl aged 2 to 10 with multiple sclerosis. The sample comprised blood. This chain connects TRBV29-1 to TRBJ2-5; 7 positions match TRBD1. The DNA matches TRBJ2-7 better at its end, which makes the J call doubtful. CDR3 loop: CSARTGAGEQYF. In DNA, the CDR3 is TGCAGCGCCCGGACAGGTGCGGGCGAGCAGTACTTC.